The next 9 T cell receptor beta chains were all read from a single sample in a study of T cell clones after liver transplantation. Clones were sequenced by immunoSEQ multiplex PCR, and TCRdb holds only the in-frame ones, with some missing. The table has 85,000 to 110,000 clones, 84% seen once; the top ten hold around 2.9%. The specimen comprised CD4+ T cells from blood, sampled about 50 months after liver transplant. These receptors originate from a human patient who received a liver transplant. Part of the T cells may come from the graft donor.

The rearrangement joins TRBV7-8 to TRBJ1-2, with a weak D call TRBD1 (6 bases). The V and J ends lost 5 bases and 5 bases respectively, with 12 bases between them. CDR3 length equals 13 residues. CDR1 and CDR2 from the germline V gene are SGHVS and FQNEAQ. This CDR3 reads CASSPGQNYGYTF. DNA of the CDR3: TGTGCCAGCAGCCCGGGACAAAATTATGGCTACACCTTC. Drawing the rest from reference TRBV7-8 and TRBJ1-2, the complete variable domain is GAGVSQSPRYKVAKRGQDVALRCDPISGHVSLFWYQQALGQGPEFLTYFQNEAQLDKSGLPSDRFFAERPEGSVSTLKIQRTQQEDSAVYLCASSPGQNYGYTFGSGTRLTVV.

The V and J genes are TRBV6-1 and TRBJ1-3; perhaps TRBD1 as D (5 bases). Germline CDR1 MNHNS, CDR2 SASEGT. The CDR3 loop spans 15 amino acids. V gave up 4 bases and J gave up 0 bases, with 10 bases separating them. CDR3 nucleotides: TGTGCCAGCAGTGGACAGCTTCGCTCTGGAAACACCATATATTTT. This codes for CASSGQLRSGNTIYF.

This clone was seen a few times. The V and J genes are TRBV5-1 and TRBJ1-3; TRBD1 matches at 7 bases. The germline CDR1 and CDR2 sequences are SGHRS and YFSETQ. This CDR3 region has 16 residues. J was trimmed by 5 bases and V by 4 bases; bases with no gene match: 12. The CDR3 reads CASSKGPGQPRNTIYF. In DNA form, the CDR3 reads TGCGCCAGCAGCAAAGGCCCGGGACAGCCGAGAAACACCATATATTTT.

The V and J genes are TRBV27 and TRBJ2-5, with 10 positions matching TRBD2. The V segment lost 6 bases and the J segment 4 bases; nucleotides outside the gene matches: 5. CDR3 size: 14 residues. Germline V CDR1 and CDR2: MNHEY, SMNVEV (reference sequence). CDR3 bases: TGTGCCAGCAGGCTAGCGGGGGCAATAGAGACCCAGTACTTC. Its protein product is CASRLAGAIETQYF.

The J gene is TRBJ2-3, the V gene TRBV30, with 9 bases identical to TRBD2. Looked up from germline, CDR1 is GTSNPN and CDR2 is SVGIG (reference sequence). The trim removed 1 base at V and 1 base at J, leaving 9 bases unmatched. The CDR3 is 17 amino acids. The CDR3, as DNA: TGTGCCTGGAGTGGGTTGGGTAGCGGGAGAGGCACAGATACGCAGTATTTT. Translating gives CAWSGLGSGRGTDTQYF.

This clone has just a few counts. This sequence joins TRBV5-4 and TRBJ2-7; 10 positions agree with TRBD1. J was trimmed by 5 bases and V by 3 bases; bases with no gene match: 11. CDR3 length: 16 residues. Germline assignment: CDR1 SGHNT and CDR2 YYREEE (reference sequence). The CDR3 is CASSSISGQGTDEQYF. As DNA, the CDR3 is TGTGCCAGCAGCTCCATCTCGGGACAGGGGACCGACGAGCAGTACTTC.

J is TRBJ1-6 and V is TRBV18, with 12 bases lining up with TRBD1. Looked up from germline, CDR1 is KGHSH and CDR2 is LQKENI. With V trimmed by 1 base and J by 10 bases, 5 bases remained unmatched. The CDR3 loop spans 16 amino acids. As DNA, the CDR3 is TGTGCCAGCTCACCACAGGGGACAGGGGGCCAATCACCCCTCCACTTT. Protein sequence: CASSPQGTGGQSPLHF.

This clone was counted once. This rearrangement joins TRBV27 to TRBJ2-2, with D possibly TRBD1 on 6 matching bases. Trimming removed 2 bases from V and 7 bases from J, with 14 bases in between. The CDR3 loop spans 15 amino acids. CDR1 MNHEY and CDR2 SMNVEV come from the germline V gene (reference sequence). The CDR3 region has the DNA TGTGCCAGCAGTTTACCAAACAGGGCGGACGGGGAGCTGTTTTTT. It codes for CASSLPNRADGELFF.

This clone was counted between two and nine times. The J gene is TRBJ1-1, the V gene TRBV28; 11 positions agree with TRBD1. Per germline, CDR1 MDHEN and CDR2 SYDVKM. This CDR3 spans 14 amino acids. V was clipped by 7 bases and J by 4 bases; unmatched bases: 5. As DNA, the CDR3 is TGTGCCAGCAAGGGGACAGGGGGAGTCACTGAAGCTTTCTTT. Translated, it gives CASKGTGGVTEAFF.